This T cell receptor beta chain was obtained from a study of blood T cell repertoires in COVID-19. V lost 1 base and J lost 5; bases outside the gene matches: 10. CDR1 and CDR2 (germline): SGHDT, YYEEEE. CDR3 size: 17 residues. Original data processing: Estimation of nucleated cell counts was performed using reference gene primer amplification. TCRdb's copy holds only in-frame clones and misses some; the assay was immunoSEQ multiplex PCR. That table gives V, J and clone size, and the DNA gave D and trimming. The sample carries about 190,000 clones, roughly 90% recorded once. J is TRBJ2-5 and V is TRBV5-6; TRBD2 matches 11 bases. The receptor was isolated from a woman between 35 and 50 years old who had recovered from COVID-19. The sequenced sample was peripheral blood. The CDR3 loop is CASSLSSGRARGETQYF. CDR3 bases: TGTGCCAGCAGCTTGAGTAGCGGGAGGGCCAGAGGTGAGACCCAGTACTTC.